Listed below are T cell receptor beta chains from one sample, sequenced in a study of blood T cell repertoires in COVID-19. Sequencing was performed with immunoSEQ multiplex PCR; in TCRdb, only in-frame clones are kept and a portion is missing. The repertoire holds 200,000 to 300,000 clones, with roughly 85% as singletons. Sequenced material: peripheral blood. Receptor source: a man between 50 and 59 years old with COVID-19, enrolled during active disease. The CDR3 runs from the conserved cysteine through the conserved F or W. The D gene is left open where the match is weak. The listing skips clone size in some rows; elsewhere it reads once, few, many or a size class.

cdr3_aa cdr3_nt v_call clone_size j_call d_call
CASSLGALSGNTIYF TGTGCCAGCAGCTTGGGGGCCCTGTCTGGAAACACCATATATTTT TRBV13 NA TRBJ1-3 NA
CASSLAFTGTGGRDEQFF TGTGCCAGCAGCTTAGCTTTTACCGGGACAGGGGGTCGGGATGAGCAGTTCTTC TRBV11-1 many TRBJ2-1 TRBD1
CASSDSGFAPLHF TGTGCCAGCAGTGATTCAGGGTTTGCACCCCTCCACTTT TRBV2 few TRBJ1-6 NA
CASSPQGELGGYTF TGCGCCAGCAGCCCACAGGGTGAATTAGGGGGCTACACCTTC TRBV5-1 NA TRBJ1-2 NA
CASSPSTGAMNTEAFF TGTGCCAGCAGTCCGTCGACAGGGGCTATGAACACTGAAGCTTTCTTT TRBV27 few TRBJ1-1 TRBD1
CASSISLRGYGYTF TGTGCCAGTAGTATAAGCCTACGCGGCTATGGCTACACCTTC TRBV19 NA TRBJ1-2 NA
CASSYDRGYGYTF TGTGCCAGCAGCTACGACAGGGGATATGGCTACACCTTT TRBV7-8 NA TRBJ1-2 TRBD1
CASSRGSTPDNEQFF TGCGCCAGCAGCCGCGGTAGTACCCCTGACAATGAGCAGTTCTTC TRBV5-1 NA TRBJ2-1 NA
CATSREQGATYEQYF TGTGCCACCAGCAGGGAGCAGGGTGCGACCTACGAGCAGTACTTC TRBV15 NA TRBJ2-7 NA
CASNDRGQTGELFF TGTGCCAGCAATGACAGGGGGCAAACCGGGGAGCTGTTTTTT TRBV3-1/TRBV3-2 NA TRBJ2-2 TRBD1
CASSLAGRGTGNTIYF TGTGCCAGCAGCTTGGCGGGGAGAGGGACTGGAAACACCATATATTTT TRBV5-4 NA TRBJ1-3 NA
CASSLTGAANEKLFF TGCGCCAGCAGCCTAACCGGCGCAGCGAATGAAAAACTGTTTTTT TRBV5-1 NA TRBJ1-4 NA
CASSNPRGTGELFF TGTGCCAGCAGTAATCCTCGGGGTACCGGGGAGCTGTTTTTT TRBV2 NA TRBJ2-2 NA
CASPRAGTEAFF TGTGCCAGCCCTAGGGCGGGGACTGAAGCTTTCTTT TRBV2 NA TRBJ1-1 NA
CAWSLDSAIGTQYF TGTGCCTGGAGTCTGGACAGCGCAATAGGTACGCAGTATTTT TRBV30 once TRBJ2-3 NA
CASSTPSRQGGNSPLHF TGTGCCAGCAGTACCCCGAGCCGACAGGGGGGGAATTCACCCCTCCACTTT TRBV28 NA TRBJ1-6 TRBD1
CASSYSSGGGEAFF TGTGCCAGCAGTTACTCGTCCGGGGGGGGCGAAGCTTTCTTT TRBV6-5 NA TRBJ1-1 NA
CASSIGNYPDTQYF TGTGCCAGTAGTATAGGAAACTACCCGGATACGCAGTATTTT TRBV19 NA TRBJ2-3 NA
CASRTDRRSNYGYTF TGTGCCAGCAGAACCGACAGGAGATCTAACTATGGCTACACCTTC TRBV6-5 NA TRBJ1-2 NA
CAISEGQGYYGYTF TGTGCCATCAGTGAGGGACAGGGATACTATGGCTACACCTTC TRBV10-3 few TRBJ1-2 TRBD1
CASSQVYGGGVETQYF TGTGCCAGCAGCCAAGTGTACGGCGGGGGAGTTGAGACCCAGTACTTC TRBV4-2 NA TRBJ2-5 TRBD2
CASSWKEAGELFF TGTGCCAGCAGCTGGAAGGAGGCCGGGGAGCTGTTTTTT TRBV5-4 NA TRBJ2-2 NA
CASLRLAANTGELFF TGTGCCAGCTTACGTCTAGCTGCGAACACCGGGGAGCTGTTTTTT TRBV28 NA TRBJ2-2 NA
CASSQKRGWETQYF TGCGCCAGCAGCCAAAAGCGGGGGTGGGAGACCCAGTACTTC TRBV4-1 NA TRBJ2-5 TRBD2
CASSPLGDEAFF TGTGCCAGCTCTCCTCTAGGAGATGAAGCTTTCTTT TRBV18 few TRBJ1-1 NA
CASSLTVSSYNEQFF TGTGCCAGCTCTCTTACAGTTAGCTCCTACAATGAGCAGTTCTTC TRBV18 NA TRBJ2-1 NA
CASRTSGYEQYF TGTGCCAGCAGGACCTCCGGGTACGAGCAGTACTTC TRBV12-3/TRBV12-4 NA TRBJ2-7 NA
CASSENRNYGYTF TGCGCCAGCAGTGAGAACAGGAACTATGGCTACACCTTC TRBV10-2 few TRBJ1-2 NA
CASSLFLDTQYF TGTGCCAGCAGCCTCTTCCTAGATACGCAGTATTTT TRBV5-4 NA TRBJ2-3 NA
CASSGRDRGNTEAFF TGCGCCAGCAGCGGAAGGGACAGGGGGAACACTGAAGCTTTCTTT TRBV5-1 NA TRBJ1-1 TRBD1
CASIQDFNQPQHF TGTGCCAGCATACAGGATTTTAATCAGCCCCAGCATTTT TRBV6-5 NA TRBJ1-5 NA
CASSRLLYNEQFF TGTGCCAGCAGCCGCCTACTCTACAATGAGCAGTTCTTC TRBV3-1/TRBV3-2 NA TRBJ2-1 NA
CASRIGQGQETQYF TGTGCCAGCAGAATCGGACAGGGCCAAGAGACCCAGTACTTC TRBV6-5 NA TRBJ2-5 TRBD1
CASSIGAGGTGPTDTQYF TGTGCCAGTAGTATAGGGGCCGGGGGGACAGGGCCCACAGATACGCAGTATTTT TRBV19 NA TRBJ2-3 TRBD1
CASRKGPDREGYTF TGTGCCAGCAGGAAGGGTCCGGACAGGGAGGGCTACACCTTC TRBV6-5 NA TRBJ1-2 TRBD1
CASSPPSRWDTQYF TGTGCCAGCTCACCACCGTCTAGGTGGGATACGCAGTATTTT TRBV18 NA TRBJ2-3 NA
CASSQDPGQRVGEQYF TGCGCCAGCAGCCAAGACCCGGGACAGCGTGTTGGCGAGCAGTACTTC TRBV4-1 NA TRBJ2-7 TRBD1
CASRPTSVYEQYF TGCGCCAGCAGGCCGACTAGCGTCTACGAGCAGTACTTC TRBV5-1 NA TRBJ2-7 TRBD2
CASSDYRVDTGELFF TGTGCCAGCAGCGACTACAGGGTAGACACCGGGGAGCTGTTTTTT TRBV9 NA TRBJ2-2 NA
CASSPLAGFLLNEQFF TGTGCCAGCAGCCCTCTAGCGGGGTTTCTCCTCAATGAGCAGTTCTTC TRBV7-3 NA TRBJ2-1 TRBD2
CASSQDVVTVYGYTF TGCGCCAGCAGCCAAGATGTAGTAACGGTCTATGGCTACACCTTC TRBV4-3 NA TRBJ1-2 NA
CASSLFQMNTEAFF TGCGCCAGCAGCCTATTCCAAATGAACACTGAAGCTTTCTTT TRBV5-1 once TRBJ1-1 NA
CAWSRGATNEKLFF TGTGCCTGGAGTCGGGGGGCAACTAATGAAAAACTGTTTTTT TRBV30 NA TRBJ1-4 NA
CASSQVAGGPVEQFF TGTGCCAGCAGCCAAGTGGCGGGGGGGCCTGTTGAGCAGTTCTTC TRBV3-1/TRBV3-2 NA TRBJ2-1 TRBD2
CATRQGWNTGELFF TGTGCCACAAGACAGGGGTGGAACACCGGGGAGCTGTTTTTT TRBV6-5 NA TRBJ2-2 TRBD1
CASSQEQGAYEQYF TGCGCCAGCAGCCAAGAACAGGGCGCCTACGAGCAGTACTTC TRBV4-1 NA TRBJ2-7 NA